The TCR beta chain under discussion was sequenced for a study of CD8+ T cells in alopecia areata. Regarding the study as a whole: Clonality in lesional scalp, especially alopecia totalis/universalis, exceeded that of normal scalp.

Sequencing used cDNA as its template, made by extracting RNA and reverse transcribing it. Profiling relied on immunoSEQ multiplex PCR, and the TCRdb table lists in-frame clones only, not all of them. The sample shows approximately 210,000 clones, roughly three fifths of them seen only once. As for treatment: oral pan-JAK inhibitor, 5-10 mg twice daily. A remark on this clone: Its antigen remains unidentified.

Trimming removed 4 bases from V and 5 bases from J; junction bases left unmatched: 2. This CDR3 spans 13 amino acids. The germline V gene has CDR1 LNHNV and CDR2 YYDKDF (reference sequence). The TCR comes from a human donor with alopecia areata. The V and J genes are TRBV15 and TRBJ1-2; 9 bases match TRBD1. The sequences come from CD4+ T cells sorted from blood, collected at approximately week 44, from a patient treated with tofacitinib. This chain's CDR3 is CATSKTGGYGYTF. The CDR3, as DNA: TGTGCCACCAGCAAGACAGGGGGGTATGGCTACACCTTC.